This T cell receptor beta chain was obtained from a study of T-cell reconstitution after alpha-beta-depleted transplantation in children. Preparing the TCRbeta library involved the use of unique molecular identifiers. MiXCR was run by TCRdb on the PCR reads, yielding one entry per CDR3 protein. The sample shows over 150,000 distinct CDR3 sequences, approximately 6.9% of them seen only once. General study findings and limits: Reports say that about two months after transplant, the alpha-beta T cells came out of several hundred graft clones that had expanded. T-cell counts and diversity at one year post-transplant came mainly from newly produced T cells.

In this sample, this clonotype turned up a few times. Its antigen is as yet unknown. Sequencing was performed on PBMCs, taken before TCRalphabeta/CD19-depleted stem cell transplant. This clonotype was sampled from a boy between 2 and 10 years old with acute lymphoblastic leukemia, due to receive a stem cell transplant.

CDR3 in DNA: TGTGCCAGCTCTTATCTAGCGGGAGTGGCTGGGGCCAACGTCCTGACTTTC. It codes for CASSYLAGVAGANVLTF. The J gene is TRBJ2-6, the V gene TRBV6-1, with TRBD2 matching over 10 bases. CDR1 is MNHNS and CDR2 is SASEGT in the germline V gene. The CDR3 has 17 residues. Trimming removed 8 bases from V and 2 bases from J; junction bases left unmatched: 9.